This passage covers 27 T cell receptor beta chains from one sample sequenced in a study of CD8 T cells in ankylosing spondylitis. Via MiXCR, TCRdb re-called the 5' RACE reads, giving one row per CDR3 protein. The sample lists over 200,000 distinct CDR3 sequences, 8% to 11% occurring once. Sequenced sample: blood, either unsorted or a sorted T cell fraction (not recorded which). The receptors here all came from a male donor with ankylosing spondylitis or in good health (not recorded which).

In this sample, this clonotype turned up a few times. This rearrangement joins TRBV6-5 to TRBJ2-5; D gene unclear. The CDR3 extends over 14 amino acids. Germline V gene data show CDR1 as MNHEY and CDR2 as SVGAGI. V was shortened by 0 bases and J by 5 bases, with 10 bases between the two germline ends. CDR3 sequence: CASSYSWGRETQYF. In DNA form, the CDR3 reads TGTGCCAGCAGTTACTCGTGGGGTCGGGAGACCCAGTACTTC.

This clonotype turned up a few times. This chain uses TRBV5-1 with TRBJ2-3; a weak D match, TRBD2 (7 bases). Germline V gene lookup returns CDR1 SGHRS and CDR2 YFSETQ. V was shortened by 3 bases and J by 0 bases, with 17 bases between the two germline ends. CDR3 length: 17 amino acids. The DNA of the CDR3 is TGCGCCAGCAGCTCTTTCGGCGGGGGCCAAAGCACAGATACGCAGTATTTT. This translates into CASSSFGGGQSTDTQYF. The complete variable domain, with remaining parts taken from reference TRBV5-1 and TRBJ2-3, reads KAGVTQTPRYLIKTRGQQVTLSCSPISGHRSVSWYQQTPGQGLQFLFEYFSETQRNKGNFPGRFSGRQFSNSRSEMNVSTLELGDSALYLCASSSFGGGQSTDTQYFGPGTRLTVL.

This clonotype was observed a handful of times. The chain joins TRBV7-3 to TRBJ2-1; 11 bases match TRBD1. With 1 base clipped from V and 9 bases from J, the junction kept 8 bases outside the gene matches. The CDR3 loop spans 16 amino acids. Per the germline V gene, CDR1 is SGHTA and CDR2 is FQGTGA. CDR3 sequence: CASSLIGQGAISEQFF. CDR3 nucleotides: TGTGCCAGCAGCTTAATTGGACAGGGGGCTATTAGTGAGCAGTTCTTC. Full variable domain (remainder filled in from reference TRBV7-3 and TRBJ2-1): GAGVSQTPSNKVTEKGKYVELRCDPISGHTALYWYRQSLGQGPEFLIYFQGTGAADDSGLPNDRFFAVRPEGSVSTLKIQRTERGDSAVYLCASSLIGQGAISEQFFGPGTRLTVL.

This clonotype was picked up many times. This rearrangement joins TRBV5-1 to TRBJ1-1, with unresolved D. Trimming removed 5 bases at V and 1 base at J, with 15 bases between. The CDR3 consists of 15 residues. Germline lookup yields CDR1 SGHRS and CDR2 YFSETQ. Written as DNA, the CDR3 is TGCGCCAGCAGGGGTACGAGTAGTTCGAACACTGAAGCTTTCTTT. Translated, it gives CASRGTSSSNTEAFF. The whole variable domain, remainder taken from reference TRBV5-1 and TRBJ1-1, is KAGVTQTPRYLIKTRGQQVTLSCSPISGHRSVSWYQQTPGQGLQFLFEYFSETQRNKGNFPGRFSGRQFSNSRSEMNVSTLELGDSALYLCASRGTSSSNTEAFFGQGTRLTVV.

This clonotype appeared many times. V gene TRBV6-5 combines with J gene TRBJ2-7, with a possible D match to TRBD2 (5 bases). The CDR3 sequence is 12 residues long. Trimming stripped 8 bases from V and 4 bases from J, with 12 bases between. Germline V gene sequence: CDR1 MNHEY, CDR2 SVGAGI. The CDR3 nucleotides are TGTGCCAGCTTTGGAGGACCATACGAGCAGTACTTC. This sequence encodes CASFGGPYEQYF.

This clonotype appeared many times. The chain's CDR3 is CASSLRQGNTGELFF. CDR3 DNA: TGTGCCAGCAGCTTAAGGCAGGGCAACACCGGGGAGCTGTTTTTT. V usage is TRBV7-3 and J usage is TRBJ2-2, with a tentative D call TRBD1 (5 bases). Germline lookup yields CDR1 SGHTA and CDR2 FQGTGA. The CDR3 has 15 amino acids. V was shortened by 1 base and J by 2 bases, with 8 bases between the two germline ends.

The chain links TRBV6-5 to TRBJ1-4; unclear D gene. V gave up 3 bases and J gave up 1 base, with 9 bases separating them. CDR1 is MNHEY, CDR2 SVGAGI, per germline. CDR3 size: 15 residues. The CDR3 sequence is CASSYYRETNEKLFF. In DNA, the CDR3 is TGTGCCAGCAGTTATTATAGGGAAACTAATGAAAAACTGTTTTTT.

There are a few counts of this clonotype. The CDR3 DNA follows: TGTGCCACCAGCAGAGATCGACTCAGGGCGGGAGACGAGCAGTACTTC. Its protein is CATSRDRLRAGDEQYF. This chain links TRBV15 with TRBJ2-7; the match to TRBD2 covers 7 bases. Germline V gene data show CDR1 as LNHNV and CDR2 as YYDKDF (reference sequence). CDR3 length: 16 residues. Trimming removed 0 bases from V and 5 bases from J; junction bases left unmatched: 10.

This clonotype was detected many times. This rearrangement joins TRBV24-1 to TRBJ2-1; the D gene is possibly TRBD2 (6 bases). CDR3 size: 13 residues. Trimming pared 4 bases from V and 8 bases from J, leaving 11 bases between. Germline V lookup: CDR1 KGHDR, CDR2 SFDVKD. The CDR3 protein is CATSEGGQYEQFF. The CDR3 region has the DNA TGTGCCACCAGTGAGGGAGGACAATATGAGCAGTTCTTC.

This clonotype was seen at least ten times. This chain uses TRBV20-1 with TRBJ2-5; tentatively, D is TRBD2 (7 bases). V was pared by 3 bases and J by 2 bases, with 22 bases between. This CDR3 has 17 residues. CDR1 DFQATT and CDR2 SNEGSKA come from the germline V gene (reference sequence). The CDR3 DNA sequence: TGCAGTGCTAGGCGCTCCGGGGGGCGCCCGGGACAAGAGACCCAGTACTTC. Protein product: CSARRSGGRPGQETQYF.

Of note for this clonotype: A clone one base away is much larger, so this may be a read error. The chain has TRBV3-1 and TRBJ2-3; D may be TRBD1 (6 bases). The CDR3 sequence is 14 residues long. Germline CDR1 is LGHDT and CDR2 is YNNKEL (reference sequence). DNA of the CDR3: TGTGCCTGCAGTCAACAGGGTCGGTCGAATACGCAGTATTTT. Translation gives CACSQQGRSNTQYF.

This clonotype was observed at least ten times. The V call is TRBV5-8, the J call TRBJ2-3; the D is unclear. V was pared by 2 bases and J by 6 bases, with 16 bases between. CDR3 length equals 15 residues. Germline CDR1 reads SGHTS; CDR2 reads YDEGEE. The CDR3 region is CASSLRAVGLDTQYF. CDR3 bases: TGTGCCAGCAGCTTACGGGCAGTGGGGTTGGATACGCAGTATTTT.

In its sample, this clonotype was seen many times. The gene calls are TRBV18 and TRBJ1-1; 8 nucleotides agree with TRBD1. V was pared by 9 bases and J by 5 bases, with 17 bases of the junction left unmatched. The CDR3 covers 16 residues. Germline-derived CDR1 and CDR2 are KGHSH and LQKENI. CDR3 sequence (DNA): TGTGCCAGTTCCGAAAATTTGTCGGACAGGGAGACTGAAGCTTTCTTT. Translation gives CASSENLSDRETEAFF.

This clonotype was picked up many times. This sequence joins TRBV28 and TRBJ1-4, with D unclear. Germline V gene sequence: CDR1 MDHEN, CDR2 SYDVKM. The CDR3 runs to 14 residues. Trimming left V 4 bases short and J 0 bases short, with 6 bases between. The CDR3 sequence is CASSSIATNEKLFF. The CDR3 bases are TGTGCCAGCAGTTCAATAGCAACTAATGAAAAACTGTTTTTT.

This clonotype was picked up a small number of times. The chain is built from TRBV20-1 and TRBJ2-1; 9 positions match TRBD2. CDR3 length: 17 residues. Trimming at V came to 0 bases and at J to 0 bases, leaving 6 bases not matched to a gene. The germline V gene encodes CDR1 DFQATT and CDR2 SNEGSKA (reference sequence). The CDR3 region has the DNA TGCAGTGCTAGAGATCCGGGCGGGGGGGACTCCTACAATGAGCAGTTCTTC. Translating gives CSARDPGGGDSYNEQFF.

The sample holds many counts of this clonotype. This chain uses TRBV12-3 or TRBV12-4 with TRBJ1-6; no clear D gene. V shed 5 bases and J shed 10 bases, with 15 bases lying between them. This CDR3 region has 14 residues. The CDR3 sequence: CASSLTPPPSPLHF. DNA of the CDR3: TGTGCCAGCAGTCTGACCCCACCGCCCTCACCCCTCCACTTT.

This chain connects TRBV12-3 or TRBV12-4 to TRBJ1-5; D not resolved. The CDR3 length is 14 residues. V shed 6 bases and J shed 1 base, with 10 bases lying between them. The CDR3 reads CASSLWWSNQPQHF. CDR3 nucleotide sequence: TGTGCCAGCAGCCTTTGGTGGAGCAATCAGCCCCAGCATTTT.

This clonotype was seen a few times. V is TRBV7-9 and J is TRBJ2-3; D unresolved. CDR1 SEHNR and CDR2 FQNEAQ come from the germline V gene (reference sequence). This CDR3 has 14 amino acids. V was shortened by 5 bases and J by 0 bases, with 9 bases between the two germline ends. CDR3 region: CASSPTASTDTQYF. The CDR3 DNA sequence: TGTGCCAGCAGCCCTACAGCGAGCACAGATACGCAGTATTTT.

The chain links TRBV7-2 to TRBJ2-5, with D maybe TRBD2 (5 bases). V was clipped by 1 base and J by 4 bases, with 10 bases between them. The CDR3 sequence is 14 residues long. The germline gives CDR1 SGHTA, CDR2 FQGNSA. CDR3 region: CASSLGRGRETQYF. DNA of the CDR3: TGTGCCAGCAGCTTAGGACGGGGAAGAGAGACCCAGTACTTC.

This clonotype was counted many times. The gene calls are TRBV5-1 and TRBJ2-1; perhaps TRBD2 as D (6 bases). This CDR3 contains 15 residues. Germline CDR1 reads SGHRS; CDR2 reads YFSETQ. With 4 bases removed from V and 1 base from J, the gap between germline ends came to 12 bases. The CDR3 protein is CASSPQEGSYNEQFF. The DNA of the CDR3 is TGCGCCAGCAGCCCCCAGGAGGGATCCTACAATGAGCAGTTCTTC.

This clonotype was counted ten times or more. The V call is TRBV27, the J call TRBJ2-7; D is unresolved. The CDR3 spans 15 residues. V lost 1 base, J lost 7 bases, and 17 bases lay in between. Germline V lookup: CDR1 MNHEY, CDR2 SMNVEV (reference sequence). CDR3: CASSLFGTTVTEQYF. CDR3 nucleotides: TGTGCCAGCAGTTTATTTGGTACGACGGTTACAGAGCAGTACTTC.

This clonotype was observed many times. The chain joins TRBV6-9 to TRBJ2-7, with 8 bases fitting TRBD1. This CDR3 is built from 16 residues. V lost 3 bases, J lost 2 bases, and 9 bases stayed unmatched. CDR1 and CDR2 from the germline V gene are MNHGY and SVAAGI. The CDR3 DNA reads TGTGCCAGCAGTTACCCCGATCGGACAGGGACCTACGAGCAGTACTTC. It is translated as CASSYPDRTGTYEQYF.

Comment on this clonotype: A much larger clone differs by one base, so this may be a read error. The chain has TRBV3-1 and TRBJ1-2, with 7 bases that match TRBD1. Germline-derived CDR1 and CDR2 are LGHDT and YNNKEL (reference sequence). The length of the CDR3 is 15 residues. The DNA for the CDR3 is TGTGCCAGCTGCCAAGGGGACAGATCTAACTATGGCTACACCTTC. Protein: CASCQGDRSNYGYTF. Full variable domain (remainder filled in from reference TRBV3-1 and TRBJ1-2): DTAVSQTPKYLVTQMGNDKSIKCEQNLGHDTMYWYKQDSKKFLKIMFSYNNKELIINETVPNRFSPKSPDKAHLNLHINSLELGDSAVYFCASCQGDRSNYGYTFGSGTRLTVV.

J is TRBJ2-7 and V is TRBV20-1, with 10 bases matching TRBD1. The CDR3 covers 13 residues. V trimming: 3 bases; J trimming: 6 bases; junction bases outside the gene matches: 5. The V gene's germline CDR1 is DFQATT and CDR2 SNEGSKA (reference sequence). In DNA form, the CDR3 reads TGCAGTGCTAGGGGGACAGGGGTGGTCGAGCAGTACTTC. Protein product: CSARGTGVVEQYF.

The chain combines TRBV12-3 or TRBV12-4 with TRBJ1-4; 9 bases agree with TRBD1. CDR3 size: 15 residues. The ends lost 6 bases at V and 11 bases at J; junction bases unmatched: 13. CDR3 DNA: TGTGCCAGCAGAGATACAGGGGGCGCACAGGTTAAACTGTTTTTT. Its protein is CASRDTGGAQVKLFF.

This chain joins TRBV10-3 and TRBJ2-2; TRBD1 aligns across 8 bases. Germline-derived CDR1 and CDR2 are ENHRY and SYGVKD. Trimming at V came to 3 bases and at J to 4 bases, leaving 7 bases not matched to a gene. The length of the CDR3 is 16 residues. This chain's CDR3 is CAISDPGQVGTGELFF. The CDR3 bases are TGTGCCATCAGTGACCCGGGACAGGTCGGCACCGGGGAGCTGTTTTTT.

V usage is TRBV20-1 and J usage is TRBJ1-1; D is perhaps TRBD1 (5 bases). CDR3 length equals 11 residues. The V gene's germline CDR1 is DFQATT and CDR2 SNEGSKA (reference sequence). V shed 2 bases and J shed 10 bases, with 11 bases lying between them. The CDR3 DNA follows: TGCAGTGCTAGAAAACAGGAAGGAGCTTTCTTT. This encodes CSARKQEGAFF.